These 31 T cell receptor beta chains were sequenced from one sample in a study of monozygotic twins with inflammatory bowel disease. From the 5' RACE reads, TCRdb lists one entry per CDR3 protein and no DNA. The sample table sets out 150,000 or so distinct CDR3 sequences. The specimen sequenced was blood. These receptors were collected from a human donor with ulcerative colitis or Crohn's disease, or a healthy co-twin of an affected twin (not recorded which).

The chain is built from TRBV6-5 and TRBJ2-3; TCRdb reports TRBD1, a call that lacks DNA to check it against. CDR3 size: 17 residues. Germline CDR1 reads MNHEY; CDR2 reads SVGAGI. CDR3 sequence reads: CASSSFRGTGITDTQYF.

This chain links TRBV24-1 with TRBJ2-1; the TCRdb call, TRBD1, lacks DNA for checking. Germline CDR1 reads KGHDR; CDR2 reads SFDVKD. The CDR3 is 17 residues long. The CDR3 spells CATSDPDADRGYNEQFF.

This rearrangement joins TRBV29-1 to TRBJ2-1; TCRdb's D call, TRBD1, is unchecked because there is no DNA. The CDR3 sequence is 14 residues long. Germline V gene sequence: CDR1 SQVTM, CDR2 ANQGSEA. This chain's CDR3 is CSAGTDTNYNEQFF.

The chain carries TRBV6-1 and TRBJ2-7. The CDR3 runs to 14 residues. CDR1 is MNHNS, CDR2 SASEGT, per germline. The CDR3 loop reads CASSDRVPTYEQYF.

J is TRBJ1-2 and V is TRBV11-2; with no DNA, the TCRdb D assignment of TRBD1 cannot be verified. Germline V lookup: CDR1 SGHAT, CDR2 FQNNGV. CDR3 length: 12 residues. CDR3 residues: CASSPGVVGYTF.

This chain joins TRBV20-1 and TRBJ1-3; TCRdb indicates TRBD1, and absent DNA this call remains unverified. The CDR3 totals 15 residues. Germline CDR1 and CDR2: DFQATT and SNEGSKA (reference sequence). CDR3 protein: CSAPGGGLGGNTIYF.

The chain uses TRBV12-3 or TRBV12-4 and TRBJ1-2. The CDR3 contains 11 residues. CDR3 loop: CASSSNNGYTF.

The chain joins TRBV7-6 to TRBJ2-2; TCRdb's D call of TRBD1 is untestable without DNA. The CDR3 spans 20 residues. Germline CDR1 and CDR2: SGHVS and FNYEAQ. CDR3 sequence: CASSLRHGTGETPNTGELFF.

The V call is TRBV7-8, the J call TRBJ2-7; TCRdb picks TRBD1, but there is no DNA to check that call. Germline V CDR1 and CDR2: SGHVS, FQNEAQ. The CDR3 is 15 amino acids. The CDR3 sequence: CASSLSWTGGYEQYF. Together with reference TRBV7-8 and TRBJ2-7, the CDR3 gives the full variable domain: GAGVSQSPRYKVAKRGQDVALRCDPISGHVSLFWYQQALGQGPEFLTYFQNEAQLDKSGLPSDRFFAERPEGSVSTLKIQRTQQEDSAVYLCASSLSWTGGYEQYFGPGTRLTVT.

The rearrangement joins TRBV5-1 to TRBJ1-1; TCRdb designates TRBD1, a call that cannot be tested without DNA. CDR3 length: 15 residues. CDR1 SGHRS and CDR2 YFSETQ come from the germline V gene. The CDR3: CASSLRQLEDTEAFF.

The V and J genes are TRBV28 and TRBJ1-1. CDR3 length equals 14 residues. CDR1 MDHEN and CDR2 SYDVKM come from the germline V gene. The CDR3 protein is CASSLNSMNTEAFF.

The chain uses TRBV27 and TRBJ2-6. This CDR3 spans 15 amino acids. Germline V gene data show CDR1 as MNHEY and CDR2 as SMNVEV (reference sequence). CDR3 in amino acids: CASAVLLSGANVLTF.

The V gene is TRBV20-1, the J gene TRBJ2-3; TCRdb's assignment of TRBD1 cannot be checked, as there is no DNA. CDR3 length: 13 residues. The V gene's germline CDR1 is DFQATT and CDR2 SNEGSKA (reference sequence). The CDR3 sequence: CSAPRPSTDTQYF.

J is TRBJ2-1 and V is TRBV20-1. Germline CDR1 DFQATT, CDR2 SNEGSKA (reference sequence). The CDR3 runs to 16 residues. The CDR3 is CSARIASGSSYNEQFF.

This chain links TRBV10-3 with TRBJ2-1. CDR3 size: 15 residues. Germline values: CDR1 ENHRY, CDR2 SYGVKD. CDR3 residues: CAISEGGGLFDEQFF.

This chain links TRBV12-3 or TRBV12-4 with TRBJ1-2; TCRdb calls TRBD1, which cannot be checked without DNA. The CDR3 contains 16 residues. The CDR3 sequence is CASSLYRTAQNYGYTF.

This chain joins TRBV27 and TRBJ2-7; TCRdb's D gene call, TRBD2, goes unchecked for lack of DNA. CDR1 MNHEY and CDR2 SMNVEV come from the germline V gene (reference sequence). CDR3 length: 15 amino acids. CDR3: CASSLIPGHSYEQYF.

CDR3 in amino acids: CSASRRGQGGLEQYF. The chain links TRBV20-1 to TRBJ2-7; lacking DNA, the TRBD1 call made by TCRdb goes unchecked. Germline CDR1 reads DFQATT; CDR2 reads SNEGSKA (reference sequence). The CDR3 length is 15 residues.

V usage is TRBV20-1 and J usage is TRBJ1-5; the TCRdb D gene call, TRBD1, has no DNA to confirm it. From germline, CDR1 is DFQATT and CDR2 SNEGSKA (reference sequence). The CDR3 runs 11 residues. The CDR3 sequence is CSALLEGNQHF.

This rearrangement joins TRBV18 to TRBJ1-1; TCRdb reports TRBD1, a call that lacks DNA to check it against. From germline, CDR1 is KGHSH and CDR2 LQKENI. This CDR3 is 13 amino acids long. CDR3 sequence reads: CASSRGPDTEAFF.

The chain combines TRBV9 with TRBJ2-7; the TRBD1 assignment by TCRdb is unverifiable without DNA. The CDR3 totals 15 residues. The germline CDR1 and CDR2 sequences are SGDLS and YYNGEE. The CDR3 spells CASSVGPATVYEQYF.

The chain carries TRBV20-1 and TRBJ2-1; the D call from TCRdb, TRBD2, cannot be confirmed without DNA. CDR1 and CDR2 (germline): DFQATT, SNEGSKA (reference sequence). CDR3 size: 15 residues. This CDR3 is CSARDLGLAGLEQFF.

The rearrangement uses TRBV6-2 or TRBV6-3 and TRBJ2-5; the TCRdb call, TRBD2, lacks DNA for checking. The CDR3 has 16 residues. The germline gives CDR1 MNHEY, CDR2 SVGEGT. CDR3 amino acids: CASSIRFSRPQETQYF.

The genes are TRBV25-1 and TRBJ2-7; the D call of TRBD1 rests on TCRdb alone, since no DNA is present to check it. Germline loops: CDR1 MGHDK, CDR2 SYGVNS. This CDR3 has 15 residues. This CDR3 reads CASRGDRDRLYEQYF.

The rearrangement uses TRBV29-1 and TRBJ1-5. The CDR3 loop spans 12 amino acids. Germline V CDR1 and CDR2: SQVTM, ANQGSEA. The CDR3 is CSVQDSNQPQHF.

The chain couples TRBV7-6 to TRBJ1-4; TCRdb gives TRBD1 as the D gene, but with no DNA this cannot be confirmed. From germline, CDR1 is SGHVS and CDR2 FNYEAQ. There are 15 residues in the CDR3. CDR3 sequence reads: CASSTQQGWKEKLFF.

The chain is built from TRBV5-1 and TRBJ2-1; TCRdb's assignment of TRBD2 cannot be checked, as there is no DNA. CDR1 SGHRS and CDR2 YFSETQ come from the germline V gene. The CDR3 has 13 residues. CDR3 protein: CASKSRANNEQFF.

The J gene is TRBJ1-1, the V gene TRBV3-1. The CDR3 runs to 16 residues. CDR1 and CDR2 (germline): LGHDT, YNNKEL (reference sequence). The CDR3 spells CASSPDGTAHYTEAFF. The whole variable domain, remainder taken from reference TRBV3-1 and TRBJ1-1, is DTAVSQTPKYLVTQMGNDKSIKCEQNLGHDTMYWYKQDSKKFLKIMFSYNNKELIINETVPNRFSPKSPDKAHLNLHINSLELGDSAVYFCASSPDGTAHYTEAFFGQGTRLTVV.

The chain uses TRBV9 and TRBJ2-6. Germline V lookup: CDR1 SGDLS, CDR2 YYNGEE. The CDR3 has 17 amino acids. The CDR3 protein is CASSGRLVSSGANVLTF.

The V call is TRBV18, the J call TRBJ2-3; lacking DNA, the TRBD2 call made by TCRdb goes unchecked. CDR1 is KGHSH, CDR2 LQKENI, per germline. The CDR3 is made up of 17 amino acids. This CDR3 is CASSPGLAGVSTDTQYF. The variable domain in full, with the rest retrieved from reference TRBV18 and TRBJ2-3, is NAGVMQNPRHLVRRRGQEARLRCSPMKGHSHVYWYRQLPEEGLKFMVYLQKENIIDESGMPKERFSAEFPKEGPSILRIQQVVRGDSAAYFCASSPGLAGVSTDTQYFGPGTRLTVL.

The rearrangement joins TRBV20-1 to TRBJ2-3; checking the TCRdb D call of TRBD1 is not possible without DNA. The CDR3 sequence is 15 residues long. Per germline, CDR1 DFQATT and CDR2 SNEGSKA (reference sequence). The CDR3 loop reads CSALSRTGSTDTQYF.